These 15 T cell receptor beta chains share one sample of origin, sequenced in a study of blood T cell repertoires in COVID-19. Here immunoSEQ multiplex PCR was the method, and the copy in TCRdb shows in-frame clones only, minus some. This sample has some 250,000 clones; 88% occur once, and the top ten carry 0.99%. The material sequenced was peripheral blood. These receptors were collected from a woman aged 35 to 49 who had recovered from COVID-19.

This clone has a handful of counts. This sequence joins TRBV19 and TRBJ1-5, with a weak D call TRBD1 (5 bases). V lost 5 bases and J lost 1, with 6 bases in between. The germline gives CDR1 LNHDA, CDR2 SQIVND (reference sequence). The CDR3 runs to 13 residues. As DNA, the CDR3 is TGTGCCAGTAGTCGACAGAGCAATCAGCCCCAGCATTTT. Protein sequence: CASSRQSNQPQHF.

J is TRBJ2-5 and V is TRBV6-2 or TRBV6-3; TRBD1 might be the D (6 bases). Germline values: CDR1 MNHEY, CDR2 SVGEGT. V lost 6 bases, J lost 2 bases, and 13 bases lay in between. The length of the CDR3 is 14 residues. CDR3 in amino acids: CASSPQGLQETQYF. The CDR3 region has the DNA TGTGCCAGCAGCCCACAGGGCCTGCAAGAGACCCAGTACTTC.

In its sample, this clone was seen a few times. Here the CDR3 reads CASSRRGGGRYSNQPQHF. The CDR3 coding sequence is TGTGCCAGCAGCCGGAGGGGGGGTGGGCGATATAGCAATCAGCCCCAGCATTTT. This rearrangement joins TRBV7-2 to TRBJ1-5; D perhaps matches TRBD1 (6 bases). V shed 5 bases and J shed 0 bases, with 20 bases lying between them. The CDR3 has 18 amino acids. Germline-derived CDR1 and CDR2 are SGHTA and FQGNSA.

V and J are TRBV6-2 or TRBV6-3 and TRBJ2-1; 9 bases align to TRBD1. Germline V CDR1 and CDR2: MNHEY, SVGEGT. There are 16 residues in the CDR3. V was clipped by 6 bases and J by 2 bases; unmatched bases: 8. The CDR3 is CASSPTGGNPYNEQFF. Written as DNA, the CDR3 is TGTGCCAGCAGCCCTACAGGGGGCAATCCCTACAATGAGCAGTTCTTC.

V gene TRBV29-1 combines with J gene TRBJ2-7, with TRBD1 identical over 8 bases. V dropped 6 bases and J dropped 4; count of bases not matched to a gene: 8. The CDR3 extends over 13 amino acids. Germline lookup yields CDR1 SQVTM and CDR2 ANQGSEA. The DNA of the CDR3 is TGCAGCGTCCGCAGGGGGCGCGGGTACGAGCAGTACTTC. Encoded protein: CSVRRGRGYEQYF.

V gene TRBV18 combines with J gene TRBJ1-2; D gene ambiguous. The CDR3 is 13 residues long. V lost 6 bases to trimming and J lost 5 bases, with 13 bases between them. CDR1 is KGHSH and CDR2 is LQKENI in the germline V gene. For the CDR3, the DNA is TGTGCCAGCTCGGGAGGGCTGGGGTATGGCTACACCTTC. Protein sequence: CASSGGLGYGYTF. Variable domain in full (rest from reference TRBV18 and TRBJ1-2): NAGVMQNPRHLVRRRGQEARLRCSPMKGHSHVYWYRQLPEEGLKFMVYLQKENIIDESGMPKERFSAEFPKEGPSILRIQQVVRGDSAAYFCASSGGLGYGYTFGSGTRLTVV.

Here the CDR3 reads CASSPPSGGNSYEQYV. The CDR3 coding sequence is TGTGCCAGCAGCCCCCCTAGCGGCGGCAACTCCTACGAGCAGTACGTC. The rearrangement uses TRBV7-6 and TRBJ2-7; TRBD2 matches at 7 bases. This CDR3 is 16 amino acids long. J was trimmed by 0 bases and V by 5 bases; bases with no gene match: 10. From germline, CDR1 is SGHVS and CDR2 FNYEAQ.

The rearrangement links TRBV5-5 to TRBJ2-1, with a tentative D call TRBD1 (5 bases). V lost 4 bases and J lost 0, with 11 bases in between. Looked up from germline, CDR1 is SGHKS and CDR2 is YYEKEE (reference sequence). The CDR3 length is 15 residues. The CDR3 nucleotides read TGTGCCAGCAGCCTAGGGGCAGACTCCTACAATGAGCAGTTCTTC. The encoded protein is CASSLGADSYNEQFF.

CDR3 residues: CASSLTGVYNEQFF. As DNA, the CDR3 is TGTGCCAGCAGCTTAACAGGCGTCTACAATGAGCAGTTCTTC. V usage is TRBV7-2 and J usage is TRBJ2-1; tentatively, D is TRBD1 (5 bases). The CDR3 totals 14 residues. CDR1 and CDR2 (germline): SGHTA, FQGNSA. V was cut by 2 bases and J by 3 bases, with 8 bases left in between.

The J gene is TRBJ1-2, the V gene TRBV6-4; 8 bases agree with TRBD1. Looked up from germline, CDR1 is MRHNA and CDR2 is SNTAGT. Trimming took 5 bases from V and 7 from J; bases not matched to a gene: 12. The CDR3 has 15 amino acids. CDR3 residues: CASSSSGRGQGGYTF. In nucleotides, the CDR3 is TGTGCCAGCAGTTCCTCCGGCAGGGGGCAGGGTGGCTACACCTTC.

The gene calls are TRBV12-3 or TRBV12-4 and TRBJ1-2; D ambiguous. Trimming took off 5 bases at V and 8 bases at J, with 9 bases between the two ends. The CDR3 runs 11 residues. Written as DNA, the CDR3 is TGTGCCAGCAGTGGGCAGCGGGGCTACACCTTC. Its protein is CASSGQRGYTF.

The chain is built from TRBV6-5 and TRBJ2-7; 9 bases line up with TRBD2. The CDR3 spans 14 residues. Germline V CDR1 and CDR2: MNHEY, SVGAGI. V lost 3 bases to trimming and J lost 5 bases; unmatched junction nucleotides: 5. CDR3: CASSYSWTSDEQYF. The CDR3 region has the DNA TGTGCCAGCAGTTATTCCTGGACTAGCGACGAGCAGTACTTC.

Concerning this clone: Germline and junction disagree at one end, which may indicate a read error. This chain joins TRBV2 and TRBJ1-2; TRBD1 is a possible D gene (5 bases). Germline CDR1 SNHLY, CDR2 FYNNEI. The CDR3 contains 13 residues. CDR3 region: CASSESDPTNRLF. The CDR3, as DNA: TGTGCCAGCAGTGAAAGCGACCCAACCAACAGGCTCTTC.

The chain carries TRBV11-2 and TRBJ2-3, with 12 nucleotides matching TRBD2. Trimming at V came to 5 bases and at J to 10 bases, leaving 7 bases not matched to a gene. CDR1 SGHAT and CDR2 FQNNGV come from the germline V gene. This CDR3 contains 14 residues. CDR3 sequence: CASSARLAGVAQYF. The CDR3 DNA follows: TGTGCCAGCAGCGCCCGACTAGCGGGAGTTGCGCAGTATTTT.

J is TRBJ2-4 and V is TRBV6-2 or TRBV6-3; D perhaps matches TRBD1 (5 bases). The V gene's germline CDR1 is MNHEY and CDR2 SVGEGT. This CDR3 has 12 residues. The germline V and J ends were trimmed by 4 bases and 6 bases, with 7 bases remaining between them. The CDR3 DNA is TGTGCCAGCAGTTTTAGGGGAAACATTCAGTACTTC. Its translation is CASSFRGNIQYF.